This T cell receptor beta chain was identified during a study of shared clonotypes between healthy human individuals. At the level of the study: Three CD4 naive, three CD4 memory, two CD8 naive and one CD8 memory plate were used per donor. Study-wide results and caveats: Blood was the sole source, and tissue repertoires probably differ. Compared with clonotypes that all four donors shared, non-shared clonotypes had lower generation probabilities. As a rule, naive subsets had a larger estimated richness than memory subsets.

The germline V gene encodes CDR1 SGDLS and CDR2 YYNGEE. The CDR3 spans 14 residues. Trimming took 0 bases from V and 6 from J; bases not matched to a gene: 2. Selected positively for CCR7 and CD45RO-negative, naive CD8 cells excluded terminally differentiated effector memory CD45RA+ cells. Worth noting for this clone: Its antigen is undetermined.

The method was immunoSEQ multiplex PCR; TCRdb's version includes in-frame clones alone and lacks a portion of them. The sample yields around 560,000 clones, 95% seen once. The origin of this receptor is a woman aged 30 to 39 in good health. The V call is TRBV9, the J call TRBJ2-7, with TRBD2 matching over 11 bases. Sequenced input: naive CD8+ T cells sorted from blood. The CDR3 reads CASSVGLAGTEQYF. The CDR3 coding sequence is TGTGCCAGCAGCGTAGGACTAGCGGGAACCGAGCAGTACTTC.